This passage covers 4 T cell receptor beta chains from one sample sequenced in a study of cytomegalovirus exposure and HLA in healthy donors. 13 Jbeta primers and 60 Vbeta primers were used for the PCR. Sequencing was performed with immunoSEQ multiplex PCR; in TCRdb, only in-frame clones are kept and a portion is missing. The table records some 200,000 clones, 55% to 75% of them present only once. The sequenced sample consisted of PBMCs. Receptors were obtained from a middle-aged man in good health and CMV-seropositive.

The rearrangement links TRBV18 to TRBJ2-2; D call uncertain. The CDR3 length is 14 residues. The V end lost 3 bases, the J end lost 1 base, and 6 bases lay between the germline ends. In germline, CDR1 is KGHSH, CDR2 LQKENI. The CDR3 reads CASSPVLNTGELFF. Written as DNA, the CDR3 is TGTGCCAGCTCACCTGTATTGAACACCGGGGAGCTGTTTTTT.

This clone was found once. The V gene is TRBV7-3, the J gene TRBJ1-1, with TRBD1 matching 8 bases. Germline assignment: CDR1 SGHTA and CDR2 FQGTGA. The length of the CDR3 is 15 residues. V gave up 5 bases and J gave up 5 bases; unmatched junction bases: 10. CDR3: CASSLSSTGGTEAFF. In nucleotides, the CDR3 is TGTGCCAGCAGCCTCAGCTCAACAGGGGGAACTGAAGCTTTCTTT.

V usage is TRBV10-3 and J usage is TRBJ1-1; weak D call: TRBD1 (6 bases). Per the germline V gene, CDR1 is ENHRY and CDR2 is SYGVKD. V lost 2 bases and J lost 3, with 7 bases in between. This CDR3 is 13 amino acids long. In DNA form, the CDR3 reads TGTGCCATCAGTGAGACAGGGTACACTGAAGCTTTCTTT. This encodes CAISETGYTEAFF.

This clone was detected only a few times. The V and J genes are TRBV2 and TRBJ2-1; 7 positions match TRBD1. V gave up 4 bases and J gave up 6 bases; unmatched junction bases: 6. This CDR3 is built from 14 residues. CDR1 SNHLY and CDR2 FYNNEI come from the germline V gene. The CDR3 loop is CASSGQGMSNEQFF. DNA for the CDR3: TGTGCCAGCAGTGGACAGGGAATGAGCAATGAGCAGTTCTTC.